Here is one T cell receptor beta chain with its context. These data come from a study of blood T cell repertoires in COVID-19. Study information: The United States, Italy and Spain were the sources of the acute and convalescent COVID-19 samples.

The germline gives CDR1 SGHNT, CDR2 YENEEA. This CDR3 region has 18 residues. Germline trimming cut 3 bases from V and 4 bases from J; bases unmatched to any gene: 15. Original processing methods: Nucleated cell counts were estimated from reference gene primer amplification. The data were produced by immunoSEQ multiplex PCR, yet TCRdb's version contains in-frame clones alone and is incomplete. The DNA was the basis for D and trimming; V, J and clone size are from that table. The table has under 300,000 clones, about 89% seen once. Each recovered donor of Cohort 3 presented with two negative PCRs, clearance, or symptom resolution.

Specimen: PBMCs or T cells enriched from blood (not recorded which). This clonotype originated in a man aged 40-55 years who had recovered from COVID-19. This chain links TRBV11-3 with TRBJ2-3; 8 bases map to TRBD1. CDR3 sequence (DNA): TGTGCCAGCAGCTTTGGGGTTGGACAGGGACAAGGCTCAGATACGCAGTATTTT. Encoded protein: CASSFGVGQGQGSDTQYF.